One and the same sample provided the 22 T cell receptor beta chains below, sequenced in a study of shared clonotypes between healthy human individuals. The data were produced by immunoSEQ multiplex PCR, yet TCRdb's version contains in-frame clones alone and is incomplete. The sample records approximately 500,000 clones, roughly 95% being singletons. Input material: naive CD4+ T cells sorted from blood. The subset here: CD45RA+ positively selected. The receptor source for this set is a woman aged 25 to 39 in good health.

V gene TRBV6-1 combines with J gene TRBJ2-5; D is unclear. Per germline, CDR1 MNHNS and CDR2 SASEGT. Between the trimmed V and J ends, which lost 6 bases and 2 bases, there was a span of 7 bases. This CDR3 is 12 amino acids long. The CDR3 DNA reads as TGTGCCAGCAGCGCGGATCAAGAGACCCAGTACTTC. Translating gives CASSADQETQYF.

J is TRBJ1-2 and V is TRBV7-9; D is unresolved. The CDR3 is made up of 11 amino acids. Per the germline V gene, CDR1 is SEHNR and CDR2 is FQNEAQ (reference sequence). Trimming left V 5 bases short and J 2 bases short, with 3 bases between. The CDR3 DNA reads TGTGCCAGCAGCGGAAACTATGGCTACACCTTC. As protein: CASSGNYGYTF.

This chain uses TRBV15 with TRBJ1-5; D gene unclear. The CDR3 runs 16 residues. The germline V and J ends were trimmed by 0 bases and 3 bases, with 12 bases remaining between them. The germline CDR1 and CDR2 sequences are LNHNV and YYDKDF (reference sequence). The CDR3 DNA reads TGTGCCACCAGCAGAGATAGGTCGGGGTCCAATCAGCCCCAGCATTTT. Translated, it gives CATSRDRSGSNQPQHF.

This chain uses TRBV4-1 with TRBJ1-2; no reliable D call. Trimming removed 4 bases from V and 14 bases from J, with 23 bases in between. The CDR3 is 14 amino acids. From germline, CDR1 is MGHRA and CDR2 YSYEKL. The DNA for the CDR3 is TGCGCCAGCAGCCCTCTCCCCACCGAGTCAAAATTTACCTTC. Amino acid sequence: CASSPLPTESKFTF.

This clone was observed a single time. This chain uses TRBV7-2 with TRBJ2-7; D perhaps matches TRBD2 (6 bases). V was pared by 1 base and J by 6 bases, with 13 bases between. The CDR3 contains 14 residues. Germline V gives CDR1 SGHTA, CDR2 FQGNSA. The CDR3 loop reads CASSLVRLVGEQYF. DNA of the CDR3: TGTGCCAGCAGCTTAGTTCGACTAGTCGGCGAGCAGTACTTC.

Points on this clone: Other DNA sequences in the same sample also yield this CDR3. CDR3 in DNA: TGTGCCAGCTCACCACAGGGCGGCTACGAGCAGTACTTC. Translating it yields CASSPQGGYEQYF. The chain recombines TRBV18 with TRBJ2-7; D remains unclear. This CDR3 has 13 amino acids. V lost 1 base to trimming and J lost 3 bases, with 7 bases between them. CDR1 is KGHSH, CDR2 LQKENI, per germline.

This clone has only one observation. CDR3 bases: TGCGCCAGCAGCACTTACTTGAGCTCTGGGGCCAACGTCCTGACTTTC. Translation: CASSTYLSSGANVLTF. The chain employs TRBV5-1 and TRBJ2-6, with D uncertain. Looked up from germline, CDR1 is SGHRS and CDR2 is YFSETQ. V was clipped by 4 bases and J by 0 bases, with 11 bases between them. This CDR3 contains 16 residues.

This chain links TRBV18 with TRBJ2-7; 9 nucleotides align to TRBD2. CDR1 is KGHSH and CDR2 is LQKENI in the germline V gene. V lost 6 bases and J lost 0; bases outside the gene matches: 9. The CDR3 is 16 residues long. CDR3 protein: CASSSSTSGSSYEQYF. For the CDR3, the DNA is TGTGCCAGCTCCTCATCGACTAGCGGAAGCTCCTACGAGCAGTACTTC.

This clone showed up just once. The rearrangement joins TRBV19 to TRBJ2-1; 12 bases are shared with TRBD2. In germline, CDR1 is LNHDA, CDR2 SQIVND (reference sequence). This CDR3 comprises 16 residues. J gave up 6 bases and V 5 bases, and 8 bases lay outside the gene matches. DNA of the CDR3: TGTGCCAGTAGTTCCCAGACTAGCGGGAGATTCAATGAGCAGTTCTTC. Protein: CASSSQTSGRFNEQFF. The full variable domain, with the rest looked up from reference TRBV19 and TRBJ2-1, is DGGITQSPKYLFRKEGQNVTLSCEQNLNHDAMYWYRQDPGQGLRLIYYSQIVNDFQKGDIAEGYSVSREKKESFPLTVTSAQKNPTAFYLCASSSQTSGRFNEQFFGPGTRLTVL.

The V and J genes are TRBV4-1 and TRBJ2-5, with 12 positions matching TRBD2. Germline loops: CDR1 MGHRA, CDR2 YSYEKL. V trimming: 0 bases; J trimming: 6 bases; junction bases outside the gene matches: 8. The CDR3 spans 17 residues. The CDR3 coding sequence is TGCGCCAGCAGCCAAGAAGCTAGCGGGAGGGCCGTGAAGACCCAGTACTTC. It codes for CASSQEASGRAVKTQYF.

J is TRBJ1-2 and V is TRBV2; the match to TRBD1 covers 9 bases. The germline gives CDR1 SNHLY, CDR2 FYNNEI. The CDR3 is 14 amino acids. The V segment lost 2 bases and the J segment 7 bases; nucleotides outside the gene matches: 5. The DNA for the CDR3 is TGTGCCAGCAGTGAACAGGGACAGGGAATTGGCTACACCTTC. It is translated as CASSEQGQGIGYTF.

This sequence joins TRBV27 and TRBJ2-3, with a weak D call TRBD2 (6 bases). From germline, CDR1 is MNHEY and CDR2 SMNVEV (reference sequence). The CDR3 loop spans 14 amino acids. V was trimmed by 1 base and J by 1 base, leaving 6 bases between them. This chain's CDR3 is CASSLWGGTDTQYF. CDR3 nucleotides: TGTGCCAGCAGTTTATGGGGGGGCACAGATACGCAGTATTTT.

This CDR3 is CASSPPLPSSYEQYF. As DNA, the CDR3 is TGTGCCAGCTCACCACCGCTTCCCAGCTCCTACGAGCAGTACTTC. The V call is TRBV18, the J call TRBJ2-7; no clear D. Trimming cost V 0 bases and J 0 bases, with 9 bases left between them. The germline gives CDR1 KGHSH, CDR2 LQKENI. The CDR3 length is 15 residues.

This chain uses TRBV5-1 with TRBJ1-6; TRBD1 matches at 7 bases. The trim removed 5 bases at V and 5 bases at J, leaving 7 bases unmatched. CDR1 is SGHRS and CDR2 is YFSETQ in the germline V gene. The CDR3 runs to 15 residues. CDR3 in amino acids: CASSLLDRDNSPLHF. In DNA, the CDR3 is TGCGCCAGCAGTCTACTAGACAGGGATAATTCACCCCTCCACTTT. The full variable domain, completed using reference TRBV5-1 and TRBJ1-6, is KAGVTQTPRYLIKTRGQQVTLSCSPISGHRSVSWYQQTPGQGLQFLFEYFSETQRNKGNFPGRFSGRQFSNSRSEMNVSTLELGDSALYLCASSLLDRDNSPLHFGNGTRLTVT.

As concerns this clone: The same CDR3 is also encoded by other DNA sequences in this sample. The chain employs TRBV5-4 and TRBJ2-3; 10 bases fit TRBD2. Germline V lookup: CDR1 SGHNT, CDR2 YYREEE (reference sequence). CDR3 length: 16 amino acids. V shed 4 bases, J shed 5 bases, and the junction held 10 bases outside the gene matches. The CDR3 spells CASSLGLAGAGDTQYF. The CDR3 DNA reads as TGTGCCAGCAGCCTGGGGCTAGCGGGAGCCGGAGATACGCAGTATTTT.

The chain recombines TRBV5-4 with TRBJ2-2; 13 nucleotides agree with TRBD2. CDR1 and CDR2 (germline): SGHNT, YYREEE (reference sequence). The CDR3 runs 18 residues. J lost 5 bases, V lost 4 bases, and 11 bases had no gene match. CDR3 residues: CASSDDGTSGMDTGELFF. CDR3 DNA: TGTGCCAGCAGCGACGACGGGACTAGCGGGATGGATACCGGGGAGCTGTTTTTT.

V gene TRBV6-6 combines with J gene TRBJ2-7, with TRBD2 matching over 10 bases. Germline V gene data show CDR1 as MNHNY and CDR2 as SVGAGI (reference sequence). Trimming cost V 3 bases and J 5 bases; bases outside gene matches: 4. This CDR3 region has 14 residues. CDR3 sequence reads: CASSYEREGDEQYF. CDR3 DNA sequence: TGTGCCAGCAGTTATGAGCGGGAGGGAGACGAGCAGTACTTC.

V and J are TRBV7-8 and TRBJ1-5, with 8 bases aligning to TRBD1. The CDR3 spans 15 residues. CDR1 is SGHVS, CDR2 FQNEAQ, per germline. J gave up 7 bases and V 4 bases, and 9 bases lay outside the gene matches. As DNA, the CDR3 is TGTGCCAGCAGCTCCGGACAGGGCTCCCTCCAGCCCCAGCATTTT. Translating gives CASSSGQGSLQPQHF.

The genes are TRBV11-2 and TRBJ2-7; D gene unclear. V lost 2 bases and J 7 bases, leaving 12 bases between the germline ends. The CDR3 sequence is 13 residues long. Germline V gene sequence: CDR1 SGHAT, CDR2 FQNNGV. The CDR3 region is CASSLWVSEEQYF. CDR3 nucleotide sequence: TGTGCCAGCAGCTTATGGGTCTCCGAAGAGCAGTACTTC.

V is TRBV19 and J is TRBJ2-1; 10 bases are a match to TRBD2. The V gene end was trimmed by 1 base and the J gene end by 7 bases; junction bases not matched to a gene: 4. From germline, CDR1 is LNHDA and CDR2 SQIVND (reference sequence). This CDR3 is built from 15 residues. CDR3 in amino acids: CASSIGSGRLNEQFF. CDR3 sequence (DNA): TGTGCCAGTAGTATAGGTAGCGGGAGGCTAAATGAGCAGTTCTTC. Full variable domain (outside the CDR3, taken from reference TRBV19 and TRBJ2-1): DGGITQSPKYLFRKEGQNVTLSCEQNLNHDAMYWYRQDPGQGLRLIYYSQIVNDFQKGDIAEGYSVSREKKESFPLTVTSAQKNPTAFYLCASSIGSGRLNEQFFGPGTRLTVL.

The chain joins TRBV4-2 to TRBJ1-3; 7 nucleotides line up with TRBD1. The V segment lost 3 bases and the J segment 0 bases; nucleotides outside the gene matches: 5. Germline CDR1 LGHNA, CDR2 YNFKEQ. This CDR3 is 16 amino acids long. The CDR3 spells CASSQSDRASGNTIYF. The CDR3 DNA sequence: TGTGCCAGCAGCCAGAGTGACAGGGCCTCTGGAAACACCATATATTTT.

This CDR3 reads CASSSGYYEQYF. The CDR3 DNA is TGTGCCAGCAGTTCAGGATACTACGAGCAGTACTTC. The chain employs TRBV28 and TRBJ2-7; D unclear. The CDR3 has 12 amino acids. CDR1 is MDHEN, CDR2 SYDVKM, per germline. V lost 4 bases, J lost 3 bases, and 7 bases lay in between.